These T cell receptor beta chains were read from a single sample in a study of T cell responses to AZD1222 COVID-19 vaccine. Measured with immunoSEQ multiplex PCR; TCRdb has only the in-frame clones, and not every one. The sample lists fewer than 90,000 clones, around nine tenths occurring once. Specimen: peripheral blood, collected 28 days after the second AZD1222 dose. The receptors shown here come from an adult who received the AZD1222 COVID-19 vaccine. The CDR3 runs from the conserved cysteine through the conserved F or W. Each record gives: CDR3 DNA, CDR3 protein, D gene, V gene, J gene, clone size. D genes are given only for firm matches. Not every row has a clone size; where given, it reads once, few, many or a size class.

TGTGCCAGCTCACCTACAAGGGATTTCTCCTACGAGCAGTACTTC	CASSPTRDFSYEQYF	NA	TRBV18	TRBJ2-7	once
TGCAGCGTTGGCCCCGCAGGGACCTACGAGCAGTACTTC	CSVGPAGTYEQYF	NA	TRBV29-1	TRBJ2-7	NA
TGTGCCAGCAGCTCACAGGCCCTGAACACTGAAGCTTTCTTT	CASSSQALNTEAFF	NA	TRBV7-3	TRBJ1-1	NA
TGTGCCAGCAAAGTCCCAGGGGGCATGAACACTGAAGCTTTCTTT	CASKVPGGMNTEAFF	TRBD1	TRBV7-8	TRBJ1-1	NA
TGTGCCGACGGTGTAGGGTTTTATGAGCAGTTCTTC	CADGVGFYEQFF	NA	TRBV7-9	TRBJ2-1	NA
TGTGCCAGCAGCCCCGGAGGAGCGGTCAAGGGTGAGCAGTTCTTC	CASSPGGAVKGEQFF	NA	TRBV9	TRBJ2-1	NA
TGTGCCAGCAGCTTACTGGAAGGCACTGAAGCTTTCTTT	CASSLLEGTEAFF	NA	TRBV11-2	TRBJ1-1	NA
TGTGCCAGCAGTGAGACTAACACCGGGGAGCTGTTTTTT	CASSETNTGELFF	NA	TRBV6-4	TRBJ2-2	NA
TGTGCCACCAGCGACTCCCTGTACTCCTACGAGCAGTACTTC	CATSDSLYSYEQYF	NA	TRBV6-5	TRBJ2-7	NA
TGTGCCAGCAGTGAAGCGTATTATCAGCCCCAGCATTTT	CASSEAYYQPQHF	NA	TRBV6-1	TRBJ1-5	NA
TGTGCCAGCAGTTCCCCGGGGGGTCGCGGGAGACTCTCCTACGAGCAGTACTTC	CASSSPGGRGRLSYEQYF	TRBD2	TRBV27	TRBJ2-7	NA
TGTGCCAGCAGTTTGGGACAGGGCTACACCGGGGAGCTGTTTTTT	CASSLGQGYTGELFF	TRBD1	TRBV27	TRBJ2-2	NA
TGTGCCAGCAGTCAAAGTCAAGGGGGAGTTCAGTACTTC	CASSQSQGGVQYF	NA	TRBV14	TRBJ2-4	NA
TGTGCCAGCAGCGTGGGACTTTTCGCCGGGGAGCTGTTTTTT	CASSVGLFAGELFF	NA	TRBV7-9	TRBJ2-2	NA
TGTGCCAGCAGCAAGGACAGTGACGATCAGCCCCAGCATTTT	CASSKDSDDQPQHF	NA	TRBV21-1	TRBJ1-5	NA
TGTGCCACCAGCAGAGATCAAGGGGGCGGGAACGAGCAGTACTTC	CATSRDQGGGNEQYF	NA	TRBV15	TRBJ2-7	NA
TGTGCCAGCAGCTTAGTTTCCATGCAGCCTCAAGAGACCCAGTACTTC	CASSLVSMQPQETQYF	NA	TRBV7-9	TRBJ2-5	NA
TGTGCCACCAGTGATCCTAACACCGGGGAGCTGTTTTTT	CATSDPNTGELFF	NA	TRBV24-1	TRBJ2-2	NA
TGTGCCAGCAGCCCAACGGTAGGAGGAAACACCATATATTTT	CASSPTVGGNTIYF	NA	TRBV9	TRBJ1-3	NA
TGTGCCAGCAAAAAGGGGGCAGGTAATCAGCCCCAGCATTTT	CASKKGAGNQPQHF	TRBD1	TRBV7-2	TRBJ1-5	NA
TGTGCCAGCAGCTTGGAGGCTGGAGAGCAGTTCTTC	CASSLEAGEQFF	NA	TRBV5-6	TRBJ2-1	few
TGTGCCAGCAGCCAATTGACAGGGGGCAATCAGCCCCAGCATTTT	CASSQLTGGNQPQHF	TRBD1	TRBV3-1/TRBV3-2	TRBJ1-5	NA
TGTGCCAGTCCCCCGGGACTAGCGGCTAGCTCCTACAATGAGCAGTTCTTC	CASPPGLAASSYNEQFF	TRBD2	TRBV28	TRBJ2-1	NA
TGTGCCAGCAGTTCCCGGGACACCAAGAATTCACCCCTCCACTTT	CASSSRDTKNSPLHF	NA	TRBV6-5	TRBJ1-6	NA
TGTGCCGTACACCGGGACACCCAAAATTCACCCCTCCACTTT	CAVHRDTQNSPLHF	NA	TRBV6-5	TRBJ1-6	NA
TGCGCCAGCAGCAGGCGGACAGGGGTCCTAATACTTAGCAATCAGCCCCAGCATTTT	CASSRRTGVLILSNQPQHF	TRBD1	TRBV5-1	TRBJ1-5	NA
TGTGCCAGCAGAGCACAGGGGAGAAGCGAATATGGCTACACCTTC	CASRAQGRSEYGYTF	TRBD1	TRBV2	TRBJ1-2	NA
TGTGCCAGCAGCCAAGAAAGGGGGCGGACCATATATTTT	CASSQERGRTIYF	TRBD1	TRBV3-1/TRBV3-2	TRBJ1-3	NA
TGTGCCAGCAGCCCGGGGGGCCCGAGGGAGACCCAGTACTTC	CASSPGGPRETQYF	NA	TRBV7-3	TRBJ2-5	NA
TGCGCCAGCAGCACCGGACAGGGCAATCAGCCCCAGCATTTT	CASSTGQGNQPQHF	TRBD1	TRBV5-1	TRBJ1-5	NA
TGTGCCAGCAGCATGTTAGCGGGGGGCAACTCCTACGAGCAGTACTTC	CASSMLAGGNSYEQYF	TRBD2	TRBV11-2	TRBJ2-7	NA
TGTGCCTGGGCCCAGGGGTCCGAGCAGTACTTC	CAWAQGSEQYF	NA	TRBV30	TRBJ2-7	NA
TGTGCCAGCAGACGGACTAGCGGGGCCAACACCGGGGAGCTGTTTTTT	CASRRTSGANTGELFF	TRBD2	TRBV28	TRBJ2-2	NA
TGTGCCAGCAGCGTAGGAAGCTCTGGAAACACCATATATTTT	CASSVGSSGNTIYF	NA	TRBV9	TRBJ1-3	NA
TGTGCCAGCTCACCACTTGACGTTCGAAGTTCGAGCGGCTACACCTTC	CASSPLDVRSSSGYTF	NA	TRBV18	TRBJ1-2	NA
TGTGCCAGCAGTTTTACCCTCTACCGGGTAGGCTACACCTTC	CASSFTLYRVGYTF	NA	TRBV28	TRBJ1-2	NA
TGCGCCAGCAGCTTGGGTAGCTATAGCTCCTACGAGCAGTACTTC	CASSLGSYSSYEQYF	NA	TRBV5-1	TRBJ2-7	large
TGTGCCAGCAGCTCGACAGGGGCGGTTGATGGCTACACCTTC	CASSSTGAVDGYTF	TRBD1	TRBV13	TRBJ1-2	NA
TGTGCCAGTAGTCCCCCTCAGACAGGGCTTTTCTACGAGCAGTACTTC	CASSPPQTGLFYEQYF	TRBD1	TRBV19	TRBJ2-7	NA
TGCAGTGCCGACAAGGGAGATACGCAGTATTTT	CSADKGDTQYF	NA	TRBV20-1	TRBJ2-3	once
TGTGCCAGCTCACCGGACACTTTGAACACTGAAGCTTTCTTT	CASSPDTLNTEAFF	NA	TRBV18	TRBJ1-1	NA
TGTGCCAGCAGTTTTTCCAGCGGGCACCGCTCCTACGAGCAGTACTTC	CASSFSSGHRSYEQYF	NA	TRBV27	TRBJ2-7	NA
TGTGCCAGCTCACCCGCCGGCCTGGTGGGGGCGTCGAACACTGAAGCTTTCTTT	CASSPAGLVGASNTEAFF	NA	TRBV18	TRBJ1-1	NA
TGTGCCAGCAGTCCACAAGGCTACACTGAAGCTTTCTTT	CASSPQGYTEAFF	NA	TRBV12-3/TRBV12-4	TRBJ1-1	NA
TGTGCCACCCGCGAGGATTTGAACACTGAAGCTTTCTTT	CATREDLNTEAFF	NA	TRBV6-1	TRBJ1-1	once
TGTGCCAGCAGCCAAGTCGCGGGATCACCCCTCCACTTT	CASSQVAGSPLHF	NA	TRBV3-1/TRBV3-2	TRBJ1-6	few
TGCAGCGTTGAAGTAGGCGGACCAGGAGCCTATGGCTACACCTTC	CSVEVGGPGAYGYTF	NA	TRBV29-1	TRBJ1-2	NA
TGTGCCAGCAGCTCCATAGCGGAGAACACCGGGGAGCTGTTTTTT	CASSSIAENTGELFF	NA	TRBV7-3	TRBJ2-2	NA
TGTGCCAGCAGCCAAGATCGGGGAGCAGGGGGCTTGACTGAAGCTTTCTTT	CASSQDRGAGGLTEAFF	TRBD1	TRBV3-1/TRBV3-2	TRBJ1-1	NA
TGCAGTGCTAGTCCTGAGCCATGGGATTCACCCCTCCACTTT	CSASPEPWDSPLHF	NA	TRBV20-1	TRBJ1-6	NA
TGTGCCAGCAGCCAAGGGGGGAACACTGAAGCTTTCTTT	CASSQGGNTEAFF	NA	TRBV3-1/TRBV3-2	TRBJ1-1	NA
TGTGCCAGCAGCCAAGATAAGGGACACAGGGGGAACACTGAAGCTTTCTTT	CASSQDKGHRGNTEAFF	TRBD1	TRBV3-1/TRBV3-2	TRBJ1-1	NA
TGTGCCAGCAGCCCCGGACTAGCGGGGGCAGATACGCAGTATTTT	CASSPGLAGADTQYF	TRBD2	TRBV6-6	TRBJ2-3	NA
TGTGCCAGCAGCCAAAACGCCGGATTTACCGGGGAGCTGTTTTTT	CASSQNAGFTGELFF	NA	TRBV2	TRBJ2-2	NA
TGCGCCAGCAGCCGACTAGCGGGGGGTGGCTCGAACACCGGGGAGCTGTTTTTT	CASSRLAGGGSNTGELFF	TRBD2	TRBV5-1	TRBJ2-2	NA
TGCGCCAGCAGCTCTACCACAGGACGTGGGGGGTCGAACACTGAAGCTTTCTTT	CASSSTTGRGGSNTEAFF	NA	TRBV5-1	TRBJ1-1	NA
TGTGCCAGCAGTTTAAACACAGGGGGCTGGGGCTATGGCTACACCTTC	CASSLNTGGWGYGYTF	TRBD1	TRBV28	TRBJ1-2	NA
TGTGCCAGCAGGCCCAGGGGAAGAAGGGACTATGGCTACACCTTC	CASRPRGRRDYGYTF	NA	TRBV5-4	TRBJ1-2	once
TGTGCCAGCAGCTTAGGCCGTTCCTACAATGAGCAGTTCTTC	CASSLGRSYNEQFF	NA	TRBV11-3	TRBJ2-1	NA